This T cell receptor (beta chain) is drawn from a study of blood T cell repertoires in COVID-19. Across the study: COVID-19 samples collected from the United States, Italy and Spain covered acute and convalescent phases. Sample material is recorded as cDNA or gDNA derived from T cells, B-cell-depleted T cells, or PBMCs.

In the original workflow: Amplification with reference gene primers provided the estimates of nucleated cell counts. Repertoires were generated with immunoSEQ multiplex PCR, while TCRdb's copy carries only in-frame clones and drops some. The DNA gave D and trimming, while V, J and clone size come from that table. The profile shows about 88,000 clones, roughly 70% of them singletons. This clone was seen just once. Germline CDR1 and CDR2: MNHGY and SVAAGI. After removal of 7 bases from V and 6 bases from J, the junction contained 9 bases not matched to a gene. The length of the CDR3 is 16 residues. The V call is TRBV6-9, the J call TRBJ2-2, with 12 bases aligning to TRBD2. This clonotype was obtained from a woman in her sixties in a cohort sampled during active or convalescent COVID-19. The specimen sequenced was peripheral blood. In DNA form, the CDR3 reads TGTGCCAGCACGGCTAGCGGGGGGGCGAAACCCGGGGAGCTGTTTTTT. This sequence encodes CASTASGGAKPGELFF.